Described below is a single T cell receptor beta chain sequence and its context. The CDR3 has 14 amino acids. Germline assignment: CDR1 SGHTA and CDR2 FQGNSA. Trimming pared 2 bases from V and 6 bases from J, leaving 14 bases between. The data derive from a study of blood T cell repertoires in COVID-19. Only in-frame clones appear in the TCRdb table, and some are missing; sequencing was by immunoSEQ multiplex PCR. The sample records 200,000 to 250,000 clones, about 90% being singletons. The chain joins TRBV7-2 to TRBJ2-7; possible D gene TRBD1, 6 bases. This receptor was taken from a man aged 25-40 years with COVID-19, enrolled during active disease. Sequenced sample: peripheral blood. In DNA form, the CDR3 reads TGTGCCAGCAGCTTAACTTGGACAGCAGCCGAGCAGTACTTC. It specifies CASSLTWTAAEQYF. The full variable domain, its missing parts supplied by reference TRBV7-2 and TRBJ2-7, is GAGVSQSPSNKVTEKGKDVELRCDPISGHTALYWYRQSLGQGLEFLIYFQGNSAPDKSGLPSDRFSAERTGGSVSTLTIQRTQQEDSAVYLCASSLTWTAAEQYFGPGTRLTVT.